The 15 T cell receptor beta chains below were found in one sample sequenced in a study of cytomegalovirus exposure and HLA in healthy donors. The PCR contained 60 Vbeta and 13 Jbeta primers. Data came from immunoSEQ multiplex PCR; TCRdb stores just in-frame clones and leaves some out. The sample holds tens of thousands of clones; about 85% are singletons and the top ten take 1% to 1.5%. What was sequenced was PBMCs. The receptors derive from a girl aged 2 to 9 in good health and CMV-seropositive.

The rearrangement joins TRBV7-2 to TRBJ1-5, with D possibly TRBD1 on 5 matching bases. Trimming left V 1 base short and J 5 bases short, with 12 bases between. The CDR3 runs 15 residues. Germline CDR1 is SGHTA and CDR2 is FQGNSA. The CDR3 sequence: CASSLVPGLDQPQHF. CDR3 nucleotides: TGTGCCAGCAGCTTAGTTCCAGGGCTCGATCAGCCCCAGCATTTT. The full variable domain, its missing parts supplied by reference TRBV7-2 and TRBJ1-5, is GAGVSQSPSNKVTEKGKDVELRCDPISGHTALYWYRQSLGQGLEFLIYFQGNSAPDKSGLPSDRFSAERTGGSVSTLTIQRTQQEDSAVYLCASSLVPGLDQPQHFGDGTRLSIL.

V gene TRBV5-1 combines with J gene TRBJ2-5, with D perhaps matching TRBD1 (5 bases). V lost 3 bases and J lost 3, with 18 bases in between. The CDR3 loop spans 16 amino acids. Looked up from germline, CDR1 is SGHRS and CDR2 is YFSETQ. The CDR3 DNA is TGCGCCAGCAGCTCCAGGGTCTTCATGAGTGAAGAGACCCAGTACTTC. Its translation: CASSSRVFMSEETQYF.

The CDR3 reads CSVEITVKNGYTF. The CDR3 coding sequence is TGCAGCGTTGAAATCACGGTTAAGAATGGCTACACCTTC. The V call is TRBV29-1, the J call TRBJ1-2; the D is unclear. CDR3 length: 13 residues. V was clipped by 2 bases and J by 6 bases, with 13 bases between them. Germline V CDR1 and CDR2: SQVTM, ANQGSEA. The whole variable domain, remainder taken from reference TRBV29-1 and TRBJ1-2, is SAVISQKPSRDICQRGTSLTIQCQVDSQVTMMFWYRQQPGQSLTLIATANQGSEATYESGFVIDKFPISRPNLTFSTLTVSNMSPEDSSIYLCSVEITVKNGYTFGSGTRLTVV.

V is TRBV28 and J is TRBJ1-5; 10 nucleotides line up with TRBD1. J was trimmed by 0 bases and V by 3 bases; bases with no gene match: 11. The CDR3 sequence is 19 residues long. The V gene's germline CDR1 is MDHEN and CDR2 SYDVKM. The CDR3 sequence is CASSFLMGQGPRSNQPQHF. Written as DNA, the CDR3 is TGTGCCAGCAGTTTTTTAATGGGACAGGGGCCTCGTAGCAATCAGCCCCAGCATTTT.

J is TRBJ1-5 and V is TRBV6-6; no reliable D call. This CDR3 is 14 amino acids long. Germline V gene sequence: CDR1 MNHNY, CDR2 SVGAGI (reference sequence). V shed 7 bases and J shed 7 bases, with 17 bases lying between them. The CDR3 sequence: CASNHHPSVQPQHF. The CDR3 nucleotides are TGTGCCAGCAACCATCACCCCTCAGTCCAGCCCCAGCATTTT.

The chain uses TRBV30 and TRBJ1-1; D not certain. Trimming cost V 4 bases and J 1 base, with 16 bases left between them. From germline, CDR1 is GTSNPN and CDR2 SVGIG (reference sequence). The CDR3 is 15 amino acids. The CDR3 DNA is TGTGCCTGGATCCCCCCCGGGGTGTGGAACACTGAAGCTTTCTTT. Residues: CAWIPPGVWNTEAFF.

This clone was picked up a small number of times. The chain has TRBV6-1 and TRBJ1-2; possibly TRBD1 for D (5 bases). This CDR3 is built from 16 residues. V dropped 0 bases and J dropped 3 bases, with 14 bases sitting between them. Germline CDR1 MNHNS, CDR2 SASEGT. The DNA for the CDR3 is TGTGCCAGCAGTGAAGCGCAGGGCGTAGCATACTATGGCTACACCTTC. It specifies CASSEAQGVAYYGYTF.

The V gene is TRBV27, the J gene TRBJ1-2; weak D call: TRBD1 (5 bases). There are 17 residues in the CDR3. Trimming cost V 0 bases and J 8 bases, with 22 bases left between them. Germline CDR1 and CDR2: MNHEY and SMNVEV (reference sequence). This CDR3 is CASSLSFTASGAKGYTF. The CDR3, as DNA: TGTGCCAGCAGTTTATCGTTCACTGCGTCTGGGGCGAAAGGCTACACCTTC.

The genes are TRBV14 and TRBJ2-7, with D possibly being TRBD1 (5 bases). Germline V gene sequence: CDR1 SGHDN, CDR2 FVKESK. This CDR3 comprises 16 residues. Between the trimmed V and J ends, which lost 4 bases and 3 bases, there was a span of 19 bases. The CDR3 protein is CASSLFGRDGLYEQYF. CDR3 DNA sequence: TGTGCCAGCAGCCTATTCGGCAGGGATGGCCTCTACGAGCAGTACTTC.

This chain joins TRBV10-1 and TRBJ2-1; possibly TRBD2 for D (6 bases). The CDR3 contains 14 residues. Trimming cost V 4 bases and J 6 bases, with 13 bases left between them. The V gene's germline CDR1 is WNHNN and CDR2 SYGVQD (reference sequence). CDR3 sequence (DNA): TGCGCCAGCAGTGCCGGGGGTATAGGCAATGAGCAGTTCTTC. Translated, it gives CASSAGGIGNEQFF.

The chain combines TRBV30 with TRBJ1-2, with 7 bases that match TRBD1. The germline CDR1 and CDR2 sequences are GTSNPN and SVGIG (reference sequence). The ends lost 4 bases at V and 8 bases at J; junction bases unmatched: 7. CDR3 size: 12 residues. The DNA for the CDR3 is TGTGCCTGGACAGGGGGGAGTCGGGGCTACACCTTC. This translates into CAWTGGSRGYTF.

This chain connects TRBV4-2 to TRBJ2-5; 14 positions agree with TRBD2. The CDR3 has 19 residues. Trimming took 4 bases from V and 4 from J; bases not matched to a gene: 14. The germline V gene has CDR1 LGHNA and CDR2 YNFKEQ. CDR3 DNA: TGTGCCAGCAGCCGGTTTTCCTTGACTAGCGGGAGGGCCGGAGAGACCCAGTACTTC. Its protein is CASSRFSLTSGRAGETQYF.

The chain recombines TRBV19 with TRBJ1-2; TRBD1 agrees at 7 bases. The CDR3 runs to 14 residues. With V trimmed by 4 bases and J by 4 bases, 6 bases remained unmatched. Germline V lookup: CDR1 LNHDA, CDR2 SQIVND (reference sequence). This CDR3 reads CASSKGQLTYGYTF. The CDR3 DNA sequence: TGTGCCAGTAGTAAGGGACAGCTTACCTATGGCTACACCTTC.

The chain recombines TRBV4-3 with TRBJ2-1; D is unresolved. Germline V gene lookup returns CDR1 LGHNA and CDR2 YSLEER. Trimming took off 1 base at V and 5 bases at J, with 6 bases between the two ends. The length of the CDR3 is 13 residues. The CDR3 DNA sequence: TGCGCCAGCAGCCAAGTCCGAGACAATGAGCAGTTCTTC. Its protein product is CASSQVRDNEQFF.

The chain has TRBV7-7 and TRBJ2-6, with D possibly matching TRBD2 (6 bases). Germline V lookup: CDR1 SSHAT, CDR2 FNYEAQ (reference sequence). CDR3 length: 16 amino acids. Between the trimmed V and J ends, which lost 1 base and 0 bases, there was a span of 7 bases. The CDR3 protein is CASSLGRGSGANVLTF. The CDR3 DNA sequence: TGTGCCAGCAGCTTAGGGCGGGGCTCTGGGGCCAACGTCCTGACTTTC.